This record looks at one T cell receptor beta chain sequence and its context. The target of this receptor is not known. Per-base qualities were not stored, and no clone one base away is much larger. This record comes from a study of radiotherapy plus CTLA-4 blockade in lung cancer (dated by TCRdb to between 2017 and 2018). Describing the broader study: Objective responses were observed in around 20% of enrolled patients, and disease control was achieved in approximately 30%.

Preparation of the library involved the immunoSEQ multiplex PCR assay. Imported from immuneACCESS, the table was reduced by TCRdb to in-frame sequences with V and J called. These copies leave out some clones; in studies compared against another copy, an unresolved V gene accounts for under half, and the cause of the remainder is not known. The sample table holds roughly 92,000 clones, of which more than 75% were seen once. Approximately 1.9% of the sample rests with the top ten. Overall study outcomes, separate from this receptor: Early dynamic changes in blood T cell clones, together with increased serum interferon-beta after radiation, were reported as the strongest predictors of response. TCR clones derived from tumors expanded in peripheral blood after treatment with radiotherapy and ipilimumab.

CDR1 and CDR2 are drawn from the germline V gene (reference sequence): SGHNT, YYREEE. Deletion took 0 bases off V and 6 bases off J, with a span of 4 bases between the germline ends. Including cysteine and phenylalanine, the CDR3 has 13 amino acids. Of the read, only the CDR3 DNA is kept; its 39 bases are in frame from base 1. In this study, focal radiation therapy paired with CTLA-4 blockade (ipilimumab) was tested in patients who had chemo-refractory metastatic non-small-cell lung cancer. The rearrangement joined TRBV5-4 to TRBJ1-6, with the D gene uncertain. The clonotype originates from a human donor with non-small cell lung cancer who had a partial response to radiotherapy plus ipilimumab. Sequenced material: peripheral blood, taken from a patient treated with radiotherapy plus ipilimumab. The DNA sequence is as follows: TGTGCCAGCAGCTTGGACAGTAATTCACCCCTCCACTTT. It codes for CASSLDSNSPLHF.